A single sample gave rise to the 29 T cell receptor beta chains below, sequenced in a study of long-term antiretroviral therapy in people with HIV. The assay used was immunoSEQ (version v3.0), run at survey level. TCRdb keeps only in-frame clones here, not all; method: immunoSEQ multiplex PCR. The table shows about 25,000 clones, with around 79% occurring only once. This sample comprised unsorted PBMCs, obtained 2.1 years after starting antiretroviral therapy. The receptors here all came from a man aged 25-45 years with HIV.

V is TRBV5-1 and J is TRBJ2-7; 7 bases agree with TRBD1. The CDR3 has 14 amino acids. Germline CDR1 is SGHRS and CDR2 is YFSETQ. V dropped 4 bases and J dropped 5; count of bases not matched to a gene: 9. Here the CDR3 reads CASSHRQGRNEQYF. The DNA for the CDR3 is TGCGCCAGCAGCCACCGACAGGGTAGGAACGAGCAGTACTTC.

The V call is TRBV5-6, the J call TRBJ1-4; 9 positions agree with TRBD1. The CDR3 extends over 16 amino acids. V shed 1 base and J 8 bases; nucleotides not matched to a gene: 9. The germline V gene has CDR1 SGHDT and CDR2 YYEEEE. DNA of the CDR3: TGTGCCAGCAGCTTGTGGGGATATGGACAGGGGGAAAAACTGTTTTTT. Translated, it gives CASSLWGYGQGEKLFF.

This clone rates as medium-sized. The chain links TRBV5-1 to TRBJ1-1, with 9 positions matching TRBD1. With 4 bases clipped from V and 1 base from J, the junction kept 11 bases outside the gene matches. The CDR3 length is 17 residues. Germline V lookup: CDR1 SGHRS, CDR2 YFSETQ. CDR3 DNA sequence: TGCGCCAGCAGCCTGGGACAGGGCAGAATAGAGAACACTGAAGCTTTCTTT. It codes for CASSLGQGRIENTEAFF.

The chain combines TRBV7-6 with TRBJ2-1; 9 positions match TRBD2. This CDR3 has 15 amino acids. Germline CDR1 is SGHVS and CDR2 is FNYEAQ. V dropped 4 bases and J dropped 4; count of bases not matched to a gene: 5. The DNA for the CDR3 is TGTGCCAGCAGCTACCTAGCGGGATCTTACAATGAGCAGTTCTTC. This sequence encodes CASSYLAGSYNEQFF. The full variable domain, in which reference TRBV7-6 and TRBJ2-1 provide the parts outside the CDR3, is GAGVSQSPRYKVTKRGQDVALRCDPISGHVSLYWYRQALGQGPEFLTYFNYEAQQDKSGLPNDRFSAERPEGSISTLTIQRTEQRDSAMYRCASSYLAGSYNEQFFGPGTRLTVL.

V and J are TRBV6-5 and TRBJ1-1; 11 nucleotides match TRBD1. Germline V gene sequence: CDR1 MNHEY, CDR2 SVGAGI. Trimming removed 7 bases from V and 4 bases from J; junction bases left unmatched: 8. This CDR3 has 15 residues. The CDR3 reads CASIPRTGGTTEAFF. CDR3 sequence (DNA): TGTGCCAGCATCCCTCGGACAGGGGGCACCACTGAAGCTTTCTTT.

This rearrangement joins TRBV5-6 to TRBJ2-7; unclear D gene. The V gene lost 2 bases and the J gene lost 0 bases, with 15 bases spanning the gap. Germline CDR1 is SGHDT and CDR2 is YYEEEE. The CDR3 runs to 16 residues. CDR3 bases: TGTGCCAGCAGCTTCTATCGGTCCTCGGGCTCCTACGAGCAGTACTTC. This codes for CASSFYRSSGSYEQYF.

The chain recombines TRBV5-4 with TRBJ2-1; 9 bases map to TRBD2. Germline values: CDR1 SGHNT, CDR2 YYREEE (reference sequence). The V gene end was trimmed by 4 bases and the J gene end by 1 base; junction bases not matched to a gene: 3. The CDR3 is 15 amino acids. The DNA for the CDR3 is TGTGCCAGCAGCCACAGCGGGGGGTCCTACAATGAGCAGTTCTTC. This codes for CASSHSGGSYNEQFF.

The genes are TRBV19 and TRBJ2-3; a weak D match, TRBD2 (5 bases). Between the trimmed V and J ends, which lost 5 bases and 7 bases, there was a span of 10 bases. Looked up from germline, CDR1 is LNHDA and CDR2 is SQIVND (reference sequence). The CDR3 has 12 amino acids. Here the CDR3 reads CASSQRGNTQYF. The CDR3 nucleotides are TGTGCCAGTAGTCAAAGAGGGAATACGCAGTATTTT. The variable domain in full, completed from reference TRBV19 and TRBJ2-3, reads DGGITQSPKYLFRKEGQNVTLSCEQNLNHDAMYWYRQDPGQGLRLIYYSQIVNDFQKGDIAEGYSVSREKKESFPLTVTSAQKNPTAFYLCASSQRGNTQYFGPGTRLTVL.

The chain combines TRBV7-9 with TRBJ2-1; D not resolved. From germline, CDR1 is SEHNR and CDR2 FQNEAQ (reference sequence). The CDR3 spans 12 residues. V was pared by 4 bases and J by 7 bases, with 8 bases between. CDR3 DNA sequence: TGTGCCAGCAGCTCCGAGAGGAATGAGCAGTTCTTC. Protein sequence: CASSSERNEQFF. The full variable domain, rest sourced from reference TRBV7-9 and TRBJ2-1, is DTGVSQNPRHKITKRGQNVTFRCDPISEHNRLYWYRQTLGQGPEFLTYFQNEAQLEKSRLLSDRFSAERPKGSFSTLEIQRTEQGDSAMYLCASSSERNEQFFGPGTRLTVL.

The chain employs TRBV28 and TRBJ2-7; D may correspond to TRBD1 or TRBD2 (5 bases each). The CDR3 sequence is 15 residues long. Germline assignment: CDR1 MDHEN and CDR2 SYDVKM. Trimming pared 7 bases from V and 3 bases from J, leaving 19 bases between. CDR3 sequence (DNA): TGTGCCAGCACACTAGGGGCCGAAGATTACTACGAGCAGTACTTC. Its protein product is CASTLGAEDYYEQYF.

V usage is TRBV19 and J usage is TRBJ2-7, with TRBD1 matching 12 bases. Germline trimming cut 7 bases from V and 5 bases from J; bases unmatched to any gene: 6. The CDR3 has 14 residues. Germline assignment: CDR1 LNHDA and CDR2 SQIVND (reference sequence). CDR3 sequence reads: CASMEGTGGHEQYF. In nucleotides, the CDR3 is TGTGCCAGTATGGAAGGGACAGGGGGCCACGAGCAGTACTTC.

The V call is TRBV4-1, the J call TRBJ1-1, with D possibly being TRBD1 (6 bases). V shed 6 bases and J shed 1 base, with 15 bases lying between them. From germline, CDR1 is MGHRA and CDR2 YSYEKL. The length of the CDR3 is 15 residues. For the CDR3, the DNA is TGCGCCAGCAGTGTTCAACAGGGAGGGAACACTGAAGCTTTCTTT. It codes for CASSVQQGGNTEAFF.

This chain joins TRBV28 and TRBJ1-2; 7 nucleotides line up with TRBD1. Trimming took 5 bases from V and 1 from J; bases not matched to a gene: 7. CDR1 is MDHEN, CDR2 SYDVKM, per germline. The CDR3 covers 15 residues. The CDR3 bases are TGTGCCAGCAGTGAGACGGCAGGGGGTAACTATGGCTACACCTTC. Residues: CASSETAGGNYGYTF.

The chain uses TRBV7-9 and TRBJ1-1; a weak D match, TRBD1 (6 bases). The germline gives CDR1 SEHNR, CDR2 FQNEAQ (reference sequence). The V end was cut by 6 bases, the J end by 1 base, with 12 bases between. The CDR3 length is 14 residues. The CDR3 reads CASSSGGTNTEAFF. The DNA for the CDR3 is TGTGCCAGCAGTTCGGGGGGCACGAACACTGAAGCTTTCTTT.

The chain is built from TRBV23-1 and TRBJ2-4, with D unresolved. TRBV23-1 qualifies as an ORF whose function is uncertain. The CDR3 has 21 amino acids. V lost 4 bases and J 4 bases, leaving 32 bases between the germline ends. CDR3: CASSRILGMGRITERKNIQYF. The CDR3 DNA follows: TGCGCCAGCAGTCGGATCCTAGGGATGGGCAGAATTACCGAGAGAAAAAACATTCAGTACTTC.

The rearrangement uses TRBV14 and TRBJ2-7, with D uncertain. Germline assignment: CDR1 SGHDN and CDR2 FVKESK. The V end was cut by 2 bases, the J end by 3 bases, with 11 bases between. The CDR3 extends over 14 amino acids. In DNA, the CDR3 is TGTGCCAGCAGCCAAACGGGCCCTATCTACGAGCAGTACTTC. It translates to CASSQTGPIYEQYF. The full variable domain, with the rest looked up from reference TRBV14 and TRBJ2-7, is EAGVTQFPSHSVIEKGQTVTLRCDPISGHDNLYWYRRVMGKEIKFLLHFVKESKQDESGMPNNRFLAERTGGTYSTLKVQPAELEDSGVYFCASSQTGPIYEQYFGPGTRLTVT.

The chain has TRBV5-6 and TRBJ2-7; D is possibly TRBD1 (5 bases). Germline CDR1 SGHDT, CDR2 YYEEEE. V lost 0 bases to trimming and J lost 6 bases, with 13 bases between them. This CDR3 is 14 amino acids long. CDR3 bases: TGTGCCAGCAGCTTGGCGGCCAGGGTTAGCGAGCAGTACTTC. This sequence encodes CASSLAARVSEQYF.

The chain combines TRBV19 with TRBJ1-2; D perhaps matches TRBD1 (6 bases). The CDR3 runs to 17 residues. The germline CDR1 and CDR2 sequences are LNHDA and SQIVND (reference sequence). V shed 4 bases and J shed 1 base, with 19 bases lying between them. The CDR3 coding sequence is TGTGCCAGTAGTACCGGACAGCAACCCCCCTTTAACTATGGCTACACCTTC. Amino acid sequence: CASSTGQQPPFNYGYTF.

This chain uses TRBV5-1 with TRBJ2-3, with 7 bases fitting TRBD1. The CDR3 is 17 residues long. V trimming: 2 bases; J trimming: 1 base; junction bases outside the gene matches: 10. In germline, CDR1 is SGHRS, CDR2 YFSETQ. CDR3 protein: CASSFLRGMAGTDTQYF. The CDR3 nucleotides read TGCGCCAGCAGCTTTCTCAGGGGGATGGCGGGCACAGATACGCAGTATTTT.

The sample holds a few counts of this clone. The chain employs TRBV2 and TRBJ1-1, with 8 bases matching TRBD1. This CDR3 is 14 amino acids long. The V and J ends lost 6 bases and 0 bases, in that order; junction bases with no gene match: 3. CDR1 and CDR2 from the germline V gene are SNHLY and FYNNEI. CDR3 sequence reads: CASSRDRMNTEAFF. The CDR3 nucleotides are TGTGCCAGCAGCCGGGACAGGATGAACACTGAAGCTTTCTTT.

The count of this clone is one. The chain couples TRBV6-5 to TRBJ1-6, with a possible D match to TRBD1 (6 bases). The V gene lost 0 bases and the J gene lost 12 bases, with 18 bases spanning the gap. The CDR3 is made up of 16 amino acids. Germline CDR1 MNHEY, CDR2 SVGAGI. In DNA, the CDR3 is TGTGCCAGCAGTTACTCAGGACAGTTAGTATCCGGACCCCTCCACTTT. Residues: CASSYSGQLVSGPLHF.

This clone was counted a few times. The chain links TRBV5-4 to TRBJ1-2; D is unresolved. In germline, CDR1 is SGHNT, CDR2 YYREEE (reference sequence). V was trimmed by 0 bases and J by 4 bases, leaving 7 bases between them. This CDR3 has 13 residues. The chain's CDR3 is CASSLGGTYGYTF. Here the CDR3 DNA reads TGTGCCAGCAGCTTGGGGGGTACCTATGGCTACACCTTC. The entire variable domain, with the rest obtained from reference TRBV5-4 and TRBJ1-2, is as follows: ETGVTQSPTHLIKTRGQQVTLRCSSQSGHNTVSWYQQALGQGPQFIFQYYREEENGRGNFPPRFSGLQFPNYSSELNVNALELDDSALYLCASSLGGTYGYTFGSGTRLTVV.

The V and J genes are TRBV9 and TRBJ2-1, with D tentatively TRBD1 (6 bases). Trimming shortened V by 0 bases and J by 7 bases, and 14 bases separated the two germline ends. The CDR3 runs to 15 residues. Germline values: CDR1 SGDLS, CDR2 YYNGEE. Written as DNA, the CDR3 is TGTGCCAGCAGCGTAGAGCTCCAGGGGCGGAATGAGCAGTTCTTC. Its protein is CASSVELQGRNEQFF.

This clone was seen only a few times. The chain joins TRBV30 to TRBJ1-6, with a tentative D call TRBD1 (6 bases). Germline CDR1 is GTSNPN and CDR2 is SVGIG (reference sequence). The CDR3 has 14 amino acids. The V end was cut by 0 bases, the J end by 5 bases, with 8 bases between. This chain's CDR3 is CAWSVDRNNSPLHF. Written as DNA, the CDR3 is TGTGCCTGGAGTGTGGACAGAAATAATTCACCCCTCCACTTT.

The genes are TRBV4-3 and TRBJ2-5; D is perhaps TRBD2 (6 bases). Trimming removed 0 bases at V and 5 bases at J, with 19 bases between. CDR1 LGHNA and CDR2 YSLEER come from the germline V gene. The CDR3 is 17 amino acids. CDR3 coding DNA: TGCGCCAGCAGCCAAGAACTTCGACTAGACCGCCGGGAGACCCAGTACTTC. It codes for CASSQELRLDRRETQYF.

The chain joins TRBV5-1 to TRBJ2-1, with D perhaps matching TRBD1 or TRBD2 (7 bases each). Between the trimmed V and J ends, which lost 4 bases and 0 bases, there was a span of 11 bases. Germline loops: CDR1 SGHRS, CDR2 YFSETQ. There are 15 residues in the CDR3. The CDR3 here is CASSARGGSYNEQFF. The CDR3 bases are TGCGCCAGCAGCGCCAGGGGGGGCTCCTACAATGAGCAGTTCTTC.

The CDR3 loop is CASGQEGGLYNEQFF. CDR3 nucleotide sequence: TGTGCTAGTGGACAAGAGGGGGGGCTTTACAATGAGCAGTTCTTC. The chain joins TRBV12-5 to TRBJ2-1; the D gene is possibly TRBD2 (7 bases). V dropped 6 bases and J dropped 4 bases, with 16 bases sitting between them. The germline V gene has CDR1 LGHNT and CDR2 FRNRAP. The CDR3 is 15 residues long.

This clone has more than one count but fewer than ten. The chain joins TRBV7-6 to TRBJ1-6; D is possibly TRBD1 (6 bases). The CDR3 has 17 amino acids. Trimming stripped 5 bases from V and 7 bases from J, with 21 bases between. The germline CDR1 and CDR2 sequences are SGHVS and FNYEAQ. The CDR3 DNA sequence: TGTGCCAGCAGCCTAGGGACCCTACAGGGAGGGAATTCACCCCTCCACTTT. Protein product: CASSLGTLQGGNSPLHF.

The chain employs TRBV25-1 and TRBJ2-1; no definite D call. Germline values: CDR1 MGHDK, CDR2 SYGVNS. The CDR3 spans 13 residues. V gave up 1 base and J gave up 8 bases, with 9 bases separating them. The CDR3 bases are TGTGCCAGCAGTGAATCAGGACGCGATGAGCAGTTCTTC. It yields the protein CASSESGRDEQFF.